This T cell receptor beta chain was documented in a study of T-cell reconstitution after alpha-beta-depleted transplantation in children. Germline loops: CDR1 SQVTM, CDR2 ANQGSEA. This CDR3 is 14 amino acids long. Trimming cost V 4 bases and J 2 bases, with 12 bases left between them. TCRbeta library construction was performed incorporating unique molecular identifiers. TCRdb itself ran the PCR reads through MiXCR, one entry per CDR3 protein. The sample lists approximately 520,000 distinct CDR3 sequences, 32% occurring once. The rearrangement uses TRBV29-1 and TRBJ1-5; unclear D gene. The sequence derives from a human donor who donated a stem cell graft to a child with aplastic anemia. Sequencing was performed on PBMCs from the stem cell graft donor, taken from the stem cell graft. The CDR3 sequence: CSVAEAGGNQPQHF. Here the CDR3 DNA reads TGCAGCGTTGCTGAGGCTGGGGGCAATCAGCCCCAGCATTTT.